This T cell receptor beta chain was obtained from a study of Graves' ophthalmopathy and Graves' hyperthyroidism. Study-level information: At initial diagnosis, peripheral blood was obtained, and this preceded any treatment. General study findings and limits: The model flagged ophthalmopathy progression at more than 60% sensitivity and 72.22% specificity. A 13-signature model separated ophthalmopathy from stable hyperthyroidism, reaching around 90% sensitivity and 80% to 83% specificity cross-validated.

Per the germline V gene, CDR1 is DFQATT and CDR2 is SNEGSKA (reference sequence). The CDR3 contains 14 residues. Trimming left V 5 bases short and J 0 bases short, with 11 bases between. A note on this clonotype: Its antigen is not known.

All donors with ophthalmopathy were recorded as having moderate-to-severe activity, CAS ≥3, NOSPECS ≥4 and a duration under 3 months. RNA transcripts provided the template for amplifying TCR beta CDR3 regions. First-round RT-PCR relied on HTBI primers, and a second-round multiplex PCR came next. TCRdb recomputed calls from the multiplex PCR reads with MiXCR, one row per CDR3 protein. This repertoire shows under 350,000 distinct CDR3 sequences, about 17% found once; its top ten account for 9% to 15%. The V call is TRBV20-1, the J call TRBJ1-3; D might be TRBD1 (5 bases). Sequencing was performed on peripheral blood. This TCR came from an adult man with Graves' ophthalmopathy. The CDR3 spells CSAGEGNSGNTIYF. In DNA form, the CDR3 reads TGCAGTGCTGGCGAGGGGAACTCTGGAAACACCATATATTTT.